The entry below gives a single T cell receptor (beta chain) sequence along with its context. Its antigen is still unknown. An end of the junction does not agree with germline; a read error may underlie this. These data come from a study of CD8 T cells in ankylosing spondylitis. Whole-study results and caveats: In synovial fluid and blood from reactive arthritis, some motif variants were previously reported. Significant enrichment of disease-linked clones was reported in matched ankylosing spondylitis synovial fluid. There was a TCR beta motif, made of several highly homologous variants, that appeared characteristic of ankylosing spondylitis blood.

Construction of TCR beta libraries was performed using quantitative 5'-RACE with molecular barcodes. One entry per CDR3 protein, called by TCRdb with MiXCR from the 5' RACE reads. The sample carries some 300,000 distinct CDR3 sequences, around 20% recorded once. The CDR3 loop spans 15 amino acids. Germline lookup yields CDR1 DFQATT and CDR2 SNEGSKA (reference sequence). The receptor's source is a female donor with ankylosing spondylitis or in good health (not recorded which). The specimen sequenced was blood, either unsorted or a sorted T cell fraction (not recorded which). J is TRBJ2-7 and V is TRBV20-1; 8 bases fit TRBD2. CDR3 residues: CGAGSGGPNLYEQYF. The DNA for the CDR3 is TGCGGTGCTGGGTCGGGAGGGCCGAACCTGTACGAGCAGTACTTC.